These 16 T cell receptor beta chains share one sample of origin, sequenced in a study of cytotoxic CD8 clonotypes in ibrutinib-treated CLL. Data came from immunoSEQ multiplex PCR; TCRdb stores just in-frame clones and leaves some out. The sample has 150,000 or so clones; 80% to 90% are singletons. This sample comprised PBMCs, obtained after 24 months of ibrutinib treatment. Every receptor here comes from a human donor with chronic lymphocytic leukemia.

CDR3 protein: CASNRDDQPQHF. CDR3 bases: TGTGCCAGCAACCGGGATGATCAGCCCCAGCATTTT. The chain recombines TRBV5-4 with TRBJ1-5, with D unclear. The V gene lost 6 bases and the J gene lost 5 bases, with 9 bases spanning the gap. The CDR3 is made up of 12 amino acids. Germline V gene sequence: CDR1 SGHNT, CDR2 YYREEE (reference sequence).

The CDR3 loop is CAISGVAGGHEQFF. The CDR3 region has the DNA TGTGCCATCAGTGGGGTAGCGGGGGGTCATGAGCAGTTCTTC. This chain uses TRBV10-3 with TRBJ2-1, with TRBD2 matching 10 bases. Germline lookup yields CDR1 ENHRY and CDR2 SYGVKD. The CDR3 loop spans 14 amino acids. Trimming took 4 bases from V and 8 from J; bases not matched to a gene: 5.

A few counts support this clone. CDR3 sequence reads: CASRRTAMNTEAFF. The CDR3 DNA reads as TGTGCCAGCAGGCGGACAGCTATGAACACTGAAGCTTTCTTT. The gene calls are TRBV28 and TRBJ1-1, with D tentatively TRBD1 (6 bases). This CDR3 comprises 14 residues. CDR1 is MDHEN, CDR2 SYDVKM, per germline. V dropped 6 bases and J dropped 0 bases, with 11 bases sitting between them. Based on the CDR3 plus reference TRBV28 and TRBJ1-1, the full variable domain is DVKVTQSSRYLVKRTGEKVFLECVQDMDHENMFWYRQDPGLGLRLIYFSYDVKMKEKGDIPEGYSVSREKKERFSLILESASTNQTSMYLCASRRTAMNTEAFFGQGTRLTVV.

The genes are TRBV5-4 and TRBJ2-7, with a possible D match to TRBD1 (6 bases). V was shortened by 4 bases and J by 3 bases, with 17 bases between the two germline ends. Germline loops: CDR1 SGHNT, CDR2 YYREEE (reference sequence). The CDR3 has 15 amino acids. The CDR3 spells CASSPIQGVDYEQYF. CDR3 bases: TGTGCCAGCAGCCCCATACAGGGAGTCGACTACGAGCAGTACTTC.

DNA of the CDR3: TGTGCCTGGAGTCATGGACCGGAAAACACTGAAGCTTTCTTT. Translated: CAWSHGPENTEAFF. The rearrangement links TRBV30 to TRBJ1-1, with D uncertain. Germline CDR1 and CDR2: GTSNPN and SVGIG (reference sequence). The CDR3 is made up of 14 amino acids. Between the trimmed V and J ends, which lost 2 bases and 2 bases, there was a span of 12 bases.

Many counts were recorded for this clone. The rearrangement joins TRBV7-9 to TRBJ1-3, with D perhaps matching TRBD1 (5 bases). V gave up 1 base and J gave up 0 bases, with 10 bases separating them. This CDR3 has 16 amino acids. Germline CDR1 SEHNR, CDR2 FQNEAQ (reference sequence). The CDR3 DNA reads TGTGCCAGCAGCTTAGAGGGGAAATACTCTGGAAACACCATATATTTT. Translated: CASSLEGKYSGNTIYF.

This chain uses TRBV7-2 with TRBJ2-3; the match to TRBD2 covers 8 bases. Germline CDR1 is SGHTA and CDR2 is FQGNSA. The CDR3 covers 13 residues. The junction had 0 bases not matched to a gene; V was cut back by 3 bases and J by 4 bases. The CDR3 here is CASSFGGADTQYF. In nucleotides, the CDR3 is TGTGCCAGCAGCTTCGGGGGGGCAGATACGCAGTATTTT.

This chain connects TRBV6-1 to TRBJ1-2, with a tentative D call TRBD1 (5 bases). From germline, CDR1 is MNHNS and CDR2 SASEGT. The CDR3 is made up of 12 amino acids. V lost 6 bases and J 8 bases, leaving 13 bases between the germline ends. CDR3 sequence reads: CASSGTVSGYTF. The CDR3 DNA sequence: TGTGCCAGCAGCGGGACGGTCAGCGGCTACACCTTC.

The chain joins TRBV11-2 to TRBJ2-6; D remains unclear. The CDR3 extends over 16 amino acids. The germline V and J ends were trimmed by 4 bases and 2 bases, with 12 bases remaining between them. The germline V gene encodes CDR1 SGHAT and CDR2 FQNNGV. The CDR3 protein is CASSWRRGTGANVLTF. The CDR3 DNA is TGTGCCAGCAGCTGGCGTCGTGGTACTGGGGCCAACGTCCTGACTTTC.

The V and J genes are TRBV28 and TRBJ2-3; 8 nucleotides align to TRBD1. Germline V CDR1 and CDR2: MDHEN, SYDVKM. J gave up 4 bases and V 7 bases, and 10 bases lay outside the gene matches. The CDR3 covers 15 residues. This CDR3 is CASKLGDRTPDTQYF. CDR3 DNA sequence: TGTGCCAGCAAGCTCGGGGACAGGACCCCAGATACGCAGTATTTT. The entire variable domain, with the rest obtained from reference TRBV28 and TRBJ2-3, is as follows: DVKVTQSSRYLVKRTGEKVFLECVQDMDHENMFWYRQDPGLGLRLIYFSYDVKMKEKGDIPEGYSVSREKKERFSLILESASTNQTSMYLCASKLGDRTPDTQYFGPGTRLTVL.

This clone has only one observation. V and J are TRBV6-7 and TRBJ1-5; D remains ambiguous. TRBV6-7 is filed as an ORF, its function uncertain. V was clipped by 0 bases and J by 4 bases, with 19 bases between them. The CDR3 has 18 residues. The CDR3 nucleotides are TGTGCCAGCAGTTACTCGATCGACGCCCAAGAGGAAAATCAGCCCCAGCATTTT. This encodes CASSYSIDAQEENQPQHF.

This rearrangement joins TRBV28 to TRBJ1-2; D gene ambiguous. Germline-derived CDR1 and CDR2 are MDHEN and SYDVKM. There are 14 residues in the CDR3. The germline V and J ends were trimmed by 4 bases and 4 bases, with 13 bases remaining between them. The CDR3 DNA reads TGTGCCAGCAGTTCGCCTCCCCCATCCTATGGCTACACCTTC. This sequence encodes CASSSPPPSYGYTF.

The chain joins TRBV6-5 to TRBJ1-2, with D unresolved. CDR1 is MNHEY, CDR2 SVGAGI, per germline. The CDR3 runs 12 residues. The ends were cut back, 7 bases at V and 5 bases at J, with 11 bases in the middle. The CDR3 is CASNDAAYGYTF. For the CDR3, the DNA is TGTGCCAGCAATGACGCAGCATATGGCTACACCTTC.

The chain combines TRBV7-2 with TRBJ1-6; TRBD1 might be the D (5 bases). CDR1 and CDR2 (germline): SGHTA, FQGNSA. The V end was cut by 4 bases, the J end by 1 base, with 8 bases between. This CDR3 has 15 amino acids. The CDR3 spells CASSSRVSYNSPLHF. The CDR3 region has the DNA TGTGCCAGCAGCTCCAGGGTTTCCTATAATTCACCCCTCCACTTT. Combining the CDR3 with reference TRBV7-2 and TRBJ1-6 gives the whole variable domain GAGVSQSPSNKVTEKGKDVELRCDPISGHTALYWYRQSLGQGLEFLIYFQGNSAPDKSGLPSDRFSAERTGGSVSTLTIQRTQQEDSAVYLCASSSRVSYNSPLHFGNGTRLTVT.

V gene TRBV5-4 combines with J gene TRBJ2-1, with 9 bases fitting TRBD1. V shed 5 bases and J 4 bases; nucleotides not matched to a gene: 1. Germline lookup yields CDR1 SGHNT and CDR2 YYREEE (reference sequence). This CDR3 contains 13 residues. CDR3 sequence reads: CASRGQGYNEQFF. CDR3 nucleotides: TGTGCCAGCAGGGGACAGGGTTACAATGAGCAGTTCTTC.

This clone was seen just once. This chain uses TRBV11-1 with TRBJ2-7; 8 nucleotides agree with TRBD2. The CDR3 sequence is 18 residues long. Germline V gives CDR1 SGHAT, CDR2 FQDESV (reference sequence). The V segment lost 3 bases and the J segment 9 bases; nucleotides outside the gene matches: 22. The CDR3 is CASSFAASAGGLGGRQYF. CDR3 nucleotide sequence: TGTGCCAGCAGCTTCGCGGCCTCCGCGGGAGGTCTAGGGGGGCGGCAGTACTTC.